Reported below is one T cell receptor (beta chain). Its specificity is not known. These data originate in a study of beta chain features in type 1 diabetes. Study findings and constraints: The naive, central memory and Treg TCRB repertoires of patients appeared to be more similar to one another than those of healthy donors.

V gave up 1 base and J gave up 5 bases, with 13 bases separating them. Germline CDR1 and CDR2: SGDLS and YYNGEE. CDR3 size: 14 residues. Every bit of the isolated RNA underwent reverse transcription, so sequencing read expressed TCRB transcripts. Measured with immunoSEQ multiplex PCR; TCRdb has only the in-frame clones, and not every one. The sample has about 620,000 clones; roughly 16% are singletons. This TCR was recovered from a man between 18 and 35 years old in good health. The sequencing input was naive CD4+ T cells from blood. The V gene is TRBV9, the J gene TRBJ2-7, with TRBD1 as a possible D gene (5 bases). The CDR3 DNA reads as TGTGCCAGCAGCGTACTACCTCAGGGCCACGAGCAGTACTTC. It codes for CASSVLPQGHEQYF.